The 28 T cell receptor beta chains in this list originate from one sample, sequenced in a study of blood T cell repertoires in COVID-19. Assay: immunoSEQ multiplex PCR; the TCRdb copy retains only in-frame clones and omits some. Of around 60,000 clones listed, around 80% are singletons. The specimen was peripheral blood. The receptors originated from a man aged 25-40 years with COVID-19, enrolled during active disease.

J is TRBJ2-1 and V is TRBV24-1; 8 bases are a match to TRBD2. Germline loops: CDR1 KGHDR, CDR2 SFDVKD. CDR3 length equals 14 residues. The V and J ends lost 6 bases and 7 bases, in that order; junction bases with no gene match: 7. This CDR3 reads CATSKSGSGNEQFF. The CDR3, as DNA: TGTGCCACCAGTAAAAGCGGGAGCGGGAATGAGCAGTTCTTC.

CDR3 in DNA: TGTGCCAGCAGTCTAGAGCGGGGGAGCACAGATACGCAGTATTTT. It yields the protein CASSLERGSTDTQYF. This rearrangement joins TRBV7-8 to TRBJ2-3; TRBD2 agrees at 8 bases. Germline V lookup: CDR1 SGHVS, CDR2 FQNEAQ. The CDR3 is made up of 15 amino acids. The junction had 5 bases not matched to a gene; V was cut back by 6 bases and J by 0 bases.

This clone was detected once. The rearrangement joins TRBV15 to TRBJ2-1; 11 bases match TRBD2. Germline assignment: CDR1 LNHNV and CDR2 YYDKDF (reference sequence). This CDR3 has 17 residues. J was trimmed by 6 bases and V by 0 bases; bases with no gene match: 7. CDR3 DNA sequence: TGTGCCACCAGCAGAGATCTATGGCTAGCGGGGGGCAATGAGCAGTTCTTC. Protein sequence: CATSRDLWLAGGNEQFF.

The chain is built from TRBV30 and TRBJ2-7, with 10 bases lining up with TRBD1. The V gene end was trimmed by 3 bases and the J gene end by 3 bases; junction bases not matched to a gene: 2. Germline V gives CDR1 GTSNPN, CDR2 SVGIG (reference sequence). CDR3 length: 13 residues. CDR3 sequence reads: CAWSRDRGYEQYF. As DNA, the CDR3 is TGTGCCTGGAGCCGGGACAGGGGCTACGAGCAGTACTTC.

The chain joins TRBV6-5 to TRBJ2-2, with 7 bases that match TRBD1. From germline, CDR1 is MNHEY and CDR2 SVGAGI. V shed 2 bases and J 4 bases; nucleotides not matched to a gene: 4. The CDR3 runs to 15 residues. As DNA, the CDR3 is TGTGCCAGCAGTTACCGACAGGGTAGCACCGGGGAGCTGTTTTTT. As protein: CASSYRQGSTGELFF.

The chain combines TRBV20-1 with TRBJ1-2; a possible D gene is TRBD1 (5 bases). The CDR3 spans 11 residues. Trimming took 4 bases from V and 4 from J, leaving 7 bases between them. The germline V gene encodes CDR1 DFQATT and CDR2 SNEGSKA (reference sequence). The CDR3 loop is CSATGGYGYTF. CDR3 coding DNA: TGCAGTGCTACCGGGGGCTATGGCTACACCTTC.

The chain couples TRBV7-9 to TRBJ2-2; 7 positions agree with TRBD2. V lost 3 bases, J lost 4 bases, and 5 bases stayed unmatched. Looked up from germline, CDR1 is SEHNR and CDR2 is FQNEAQ (reference sequence). CDR3 length: 15 residues. The CDR3 loop is CASSFSGQGTGELFF. The DNA of the CDR3 is TGTGCCAGCAGCTTTAGCGGGCAAGGCACCGGGGAGCTGTTTTTT.

V gene TRBV5-4 combines with J gene TRBJ2-7; tentative D call: TRBD1 (5 bases). The CDR3 spans 15 residues. CDR1 is SGHNT and CDR2 is YYREEE in the germline V gene (reference sequence). V was cut by 2 bases and J by 2 bases, with 14 bases left in between. The DNA for the CDR3 is TGTGCCAGCAGCTTCCGAGACAGAGGTACCTACGAGCAGTACTTC. This translates into CASSFRDRGTYEQYF.

This clone was picked up one time. The chain employs TRBV4-2 and TRBJ1-4, with 10 bases fitting TRBD1. Trimming at V came to 2 bases and at J to 6 bases, leaving 3 bases not matched to a gene. This CDR3 has 15 amino acids. Germline loops: CDR1 LGHNA, CDR2 YNFKEQ. The CDR3 protein is CASSQWTGGDEKLFF. As DNA, the CDR3 is TGTGCCAGCAGCCAATGGACAGGGGGAGATGAAAAACTGTTTTTT.

The V gene is TRBV6-5, the J gene TRBJ2-1, with TRBD2 identical over 8 bases. The V gene's germline CDR1 is MNHEY and CDR2 SVGAGI. The CDR3 length is 14 residues. V shed 7 bases and J 6 bases; nucleotides not matched to a gene: 8. The CDR3 here is CASKGGLARNEQFF. The CDR3 nucleotides are TGTGCCAGCAAGGGTGGACTAGCTCGCAATGAGCAGTTCTTC.

This clone has only one observation. The chain joins TRBV30 to TRBJ2-1, with 13 bases identical to TRBD2. The CDR3 runs to 17 residues. Germline values: CDR1 GTSNPN, CDR2 SVGIG (reference sequence). Unmatched junction bases numbered 10, after V lost 0 bases and J lost 8 bases. The CDR3 nucleotides are TGTGCCTGGAGTGTATCCAGGACTAGCGGGAGACTCTATGAGCAGTTCTTC. Its protein product is CAWSVSRTSGRLYEQFF.

This clone was found once. The chain recombines TRBV13 with TRBJ2-5; TRBD2 aligns across 10 bases. CDR1 is PRHDT and CDR2 is FYEKMQ in the germline V gene (reference sequence). There are 15 residues in the CDR3. J lost 5 bases, V lost 1 base, and 4 bases had no gene match. The CDR3 region is CASSLEGTSEETQYF. CDR3 nucleotide sequence: TGTGCCAGCAGCTTAGAAGGGACTAGCGAGGAGACCCAGTACTTC.

The V call is TRBV30, the J call TRBJ1-1; D is undetermined. There are 11 residues in the CDR3. CDR1 GTSNPN and CDR2 SVGIG come from the germline V gene (reference sequence). Trimming pared 1 base from V and 8 bases from J, leaving 8 bases between. The DNA for the CDR3 is TGTGCCTGGAGTGAGAACAGAGAAGCTTTCTTT. It codes for CAWSENREAFF.

The CDR3 spells CASSDGTLLDEQFF. In DNA, the CDR3 is TGTGCCAGCAGCGATGGGACTCTTCTCGATGAGCAGTTCTTC. This chain uses TRBV11-2 with TRBJ2-1; D may be TRBD2 (6 bases). V was cut by 5 bases and J by 8 bases, with 16 bases left in between. The germline gives CDR1 SGHAT, CDR2 FQNNGV. The CDR3 consists of 14 residues.

The chain joins TRBV2 to TRBJ2-1, with 9 bases that match TRBD1. The germline V gene has CDR1 SNHLY and CDR2 FYNNEI. CDR3 length: 14 amino acids. The trim removed 8 bases at V and 5 bases at J, leaving 7 bases unmatched. CDR3 DNA: TGTGCCAGCTTGGGGACAGGGATTCACAATGAGCAGTTCTTC. Its translation: CASLGTGIHNEQFF.

The rearrangement links TRBV5-6 to TRBJ1-5; TRBD1 aligns across 7 bases. The V gene end was trimmed by 4 bases and the J gene end by 5 bases; junction bases not matched to a gene: 6. This CDR3 contains 14 residues. CDR1 is SGHDT, CDR2 YYEEEE, per germline. The CDR3 reads CASSMGTAYQPQHF. The CDR3 nucleotides read TGTGCCAGCAGCATGGGGACAGCTTATCAGCCCCAGCATTTT. Looking up the rest from reference TRBV5-6 and TRBJ1-5 gives the full variable domain: DAGVTQSPTHLIKTRGQQVTLRCSPKSGHDTVSWYQQALGQGPQFIFQYYEEEERQRGNFPDRFSGHQFPNYSSELNVNALLLGDSALYLCASSMGTAYQPQHFGDGTRLSIL.

The rearrangement links TRBV19 to TRBJ2-1; 12 nucleotides align to TRBD1. The CDR3 consists of 15 residues. Per germline, CDR1 LNHDA and CDR2 SQIVND (reference sequence). Trimming cost V 7 bases and J 7 bases; bases outside gene matches: 8. The CDR3 reads CASTPGQGAGNEQFF. For the CDR3, the DNA is TGTGCCAGTACCCCGGGACAGGGGGCGGGTAATGAGCAGTTCTTC.

This clone was observed a single time. V and J are TRBV14 and TRBJ1-2; 7 nucleotides align to TRBD1. The CDR3 sequence is 14 residues long. V was clipped by 1 base and J by 4 bases; unmatched bases: 3. Germline values: CDR1 SGHDN, CDR2 FVKESK. The CDR3 DNA follows: TGTGCCAGCAGCCAAGGGGACAGTTCCTATGGCTACACCTTC. This gives the protein CASSQGDSSYGYTF.

In its sample, this clone was seen a few times. The genes are TRBV10-2 and TRBJ1-1; 7 bases map to TRBD1. CDR3 size: 15 residues. The V and J ends lost 6 bases and 8 bases, in that order; junction bases with no gene match: 15. CDR1 is WSHSY and CDR2 is SAAADI in the germline V gene. Here the CDR3 reads CASSYGQDQWHEAFF. The CDR3 DNA is TGCGCCAGCAGCTACGGACAGGACCAGTGGCACGAAGCTTTCTTT.

A few counts support this clone. The J gene is TRBJ1-5, the V gene TRBV6-6; tentative D call: TRBD1 (5 bases). Trimming removed 8 bases from V and 2 bases from J, with 13 bases in between. Germline CDR1 is MNHNY and CDR2 is SVGAGI (reference sequence). This CDR3 has 14 amino acids. The DNA for the CDR3 is TGTGCCAGCCTGCAGGGCAGTGGCAATCAGCCCCAGCATTTT. Amino acid sequence: CASLQGSGNQPQHF.

The chain recombines TRBV7-2 with TRBJ1-1; D is unresolved. This CDR3 has 13 residues. Germline CDR1 is SGHTA and CDR2 is FQGNSA. V lost 3 bases and J lost 2, with 7 bases in between. The CDR3 sequence is CASSFFYNTEAFF. For the CDR3, the DNA is TGTGCCAGCAGCTTTTTCTATAACACTGAAGCTTTCTTT.

This chain connects TRBV25-1 to TRBJ1-1; TRBD1 might be the D (5 bases). Trimming shortened V by 7 bases and J by 1 base, and 7 bases separated the two germline ends. The CDR3 has 12 residues. Germline V lookup: CDR1 MGHDK, CDR2 SYGVNS. In DNA, the CDR3 is TGTGCCAGCAAACAGGCGAACACTGAAGCTTTCTTT. It yields the protein CASKQANTEAFF.

The chain employs TRBV11-2 and TRBJ1-1; possibly TRBD1 for D (5 bases). Deletions cut 4 bases from V and 1 base from J, with 16 bases between. The CDR3 spans 16 residues. Germline CDR1 is SGHAT and CDR2 is FQNNGV. This CDR3 is CASSSLRGDSNTEAFF. The CDR3 nucleotides are TGTGCCAGCAGCTCCCTCCGTGGGGACTCGAACACTGAAGCTTTCTTT.

A few counts support this clone. The chain uses TRBV10-3 and TRBJ2-3, with TRBD2 identical over 7 bases. This CDR3 has 11 amino acids. Germline-derived CDR1 and CDR2 are ENHRY and SYGVKD. The V gene end was trimmed by 8 bases and the J gene end by 6 bases; junction bases not matched to a gene: 2. CDR3 amino acids: CAIAGADTQYF. The CDR3 DNA follows: TGTGCCATCGCGGGAGCGGATACGCAGTATTTT.

The gene calls are TRBV7-2 and TRBJ2-7, with D possibly being TRBD1 (5 bases). The CDR3 sequence is 13 residues long. The V and J ends lost 5 bases and 6 bases respectively, with 14 bases between them. Germline-derived CDR1 and CDR2 are SGHTA and FQGNSA. Here the CDR3 DNA reads TGTGCCAGCAGCCGCGACAGAGCCTCCGAGCAGTACTTC. This gives the protein CASSRDRASEQYF.

V is TRBV28 and J is TRBJ1-2; 7 bases match TRBD1. Unmatched junction bases numbered 5, after V lost 4 bases and J lost 0 bases. The CDR3 extends over 15 amino acids. In germline, CDR1 is MDHEN, CDR2 SYDVKM. DNA of the CDR3: TGTGCCAGCAGTTCCAACGGACAGGCTAACTATGGCTACACCTTC. The encoded protein is CASSSNGQANYGYTF.

The gene calls are TRBV7-2 and TRBJ2-5; D unresolved. V was pared by 5 bases and J by 2 bases, with 18 bases between. This CDR3 comprises 16 residues. The germline V gene has CDR1 SGHTA and CDR2 FQGNSA. The CDR3 protein is CASSLLHSIEQETQYF. As DNA, the CDR3 is TGTGCCAGCAGCCTGCTTCACTCGATTGAACAAGAGACCCAGTACTTC. The variable domain in full, with the rest retrieved from reference TRBV7-2 and TRBJ2-5, is GAGVSQSPSNKVTEKGKDVELRCDPISGHTALYWYRQSLGQGLEFLIYFQGNSAPDKSGLPSDRFSAERTGGSVSTLTIQRTQQEDSAVYLCASSLLHSIEQETQYFGPGTRLLVL.

The count of this clone is one. The chain carries TRBV18 and TRBJ2-5, with unresolved D. Trimming removed 2 bases from V and 0 bases from J, with 4 bases in between. Germline V lookup: CDR1 KGHSH, CDR2 LQKENI. The CDR3 covers 13 residues. CDR3 residues: CASSPTYQETQYF. Here the CDR3 DNA reads TGTGCCAGCTCACCAACTTACCAAGAGACCCAGTACTTC.